Shown below are 21 T cell receptor beta chains from a single sample sequenced in a study of graft-versus-host responses after intestinal transplantation. Sequenced by immunoSEQ multiplex PCR; TCRdb stores in-frame clones only, minus some. The table shows some 50,000 clones, with about 88% occurring only once. Their target antigens are unknown. The specimen was unstimulated CD4+ T cells sorted from spleen or lymph node cells, collected before transplant. Receptor source: a human donor who was the organ donor for an intestinal transplant.

The chain is built from TRBV5-1 and TRBJ2-7; 8 bases map to TRBD1. CDR1 and CDR2 from the germline V gene are SGHRS and YFSETQ. CDR3 length: 15 amino acids. V lost 4 bases and J lost 2; bases outside the gene matches: 8. CDR3 coding DNA: TGCGCCAGCAGCGGGGCAGGGACAGGTGCCTACGAGCAGTACTTC. This gives the protein CASSGAGTGAYEQYF.

This rearrangement joins TRBV5-4 to TRBJ2-5, with TRBD2 matching over 9 bases. V was pared by 3 bases and J by 4 bases, with 1 base of the junction left unmatched. Germline CDR1 is SGHNT and CDR2 is YYREEE (reference sequence). The CDR3 totals 13 residues. The CDR3 protein is CASSSTSGETQYF. CDR3 sequence (DNA): TGTGCCAGCAGCTCGACTAGCGGAGAGACCCAGTACTTC.

This rearrangement joins TRBV5-4 to TRBJ2-7; 10 bases match TRBD2. J lost 5 bases, V lost 5 bases, and 7 bases had no gene match. The CDR3 is 14 amino acids. The V gene's germline CDR1 is SGHNT and CDR2 YYREEE (reference sequence). The CDR3 DNA reads TGTGCCAGCAGGGGGGGACTAGCGAAAGACGAGCAGTACTTC. This sequence encodes CASRGGLAKDEQYF. The full variable domain, completed using reference TRBV5-4 and TRBJ2-7, is ETGVTQSPTHLIKTRGQQVTLRCSSQSGHNTVSWYQQALGQGPQFIFQYYREEENGRGNFPPRFSGLQFPNYSSELNVNALELDDSALYLCASRGGLAKDEQYFGPGTRLTVT.

This chain links TRBV9 with TRBJ2-3; a possible D gene is TRBD2 (6 bases). Germline lookup yields CDR1 SGDLS and CDR2 YYNGEE. V lost 0 bases, J lost 0 bases, and 8 bases lay in between. The CDR3 contains 15 residues. The CDR3, as DNA: TGTGCCAGCAGCGTAGGCGGGGTGAGCACAGATACGCAGTATTTT. The encoded protein is CASSVGGVSTDTQYF. The variable domain in full, with the rest retrieved from reference TRBV9 and TRBJ2-3, is DSGVTQTPKHLITATGQRVTLRCSPRSGDLSVYWYQQSLDQGLQFLIQYYNGEERAKGNILERFSAQQFPDLHSELNLSSLELGDSALYFCASSVGGVSTDTQYFGPGTRLTVL.

This sequence joins TRBV5-1 and TRBJ2-7, with TRBD2 identical over 8 bases. In germline, CDR1 is SGHRS, CDR2 YFSETQ. The CDR3 is made up of 14 amino acids. Losses at the gene ends were 5 bases for V and 3 bases for J; bases not matched to a gene: 7. CDR3 region: CASSSGTRIYEQYF. CDR3 coding DNA: TGCGCCAGCAGTTCGGGGACTAGGATCTACGAGCAGTACTTC.

The CDR3 DNA follows: TGCGCCAGCAGTGAGTACCAGACAGCCCAAGAGACCCAGTACTTC. Translating it yields CASSEYQTAQETQYF. This sequence joins TRBV10-2 and TRBJ2-5, with D possibly matching TRBD1 (5 bases). Germline V gene lookup returns CDR1 WSHSY and CDR2 SAAADI. The ends were cut back, 1 base at V and 1 base at J, with 10 bases in the middle. The CDR3 consists of 15 residues.

The rearrangement uses TRBV18 and TRBJ2-7; a possible D gene is TRBD2 (6 bases). V lost 6 bases and J lost 0, with 18 bases in between. The CDR3 loop spans 16 amino acids. The V gene's germline CDR1 is KGHSH and CDR2 LQKENI. CDR3 amino acids: CASSRDGTLSSYEQYF. The CDR3 DNA is TGTGCCAGCTCTCGAGACGGGACTTTATCCTCCTACGAGCAGTACTTC.

The gene calls are TRBV5-1 and TRBJ2-2, with 9 bases fitting TRBD1. The CDR3 loop spans 16 amino acids. The V segment lost 3 bases and the J segment 3 bases; nucleotides outside the gene matches: 6. Per the germline V gene, CDR1 is SGHRS and CDR2 is YFSETQ. The CDR3 region is CASSSLGQGYTGELFF. The CDR3, as DNA: TGCGCCAGCAGCTCTCTCGGACAGGGGTACACCGGGGAGCTGTTTTTT.

The CDR3 bases are TGTGCCAGCAGTGAGGGGGGCAGGGCCAGATATGGCTACACCTTC. This encodes CASSEGGRARYGYTF. The chain combines TRBV25-1 with TRBJ1-2, with a possible D match to TRBD1 (6 bases). Trimming shortened V by 3 bases and J by 5 bases, and 16 bases separated the two germline ends. The CDR3 consists of 15 residues. Germline V lookup: CDR1 MGHDK, CDR2 SYGVNS.

This chain links TRBV5-1 with TRBJ2-1; 11 bases map to TRBD2. Germline V CDR1 and CDR2: SGHRS, YFSETQ. The CDR3 totals 16 residues. V was pared by 2 bases and J by 4 bases, with 5 bases of the junction left unmatched. The CDR3 is CASSLSTSGVYNEQFF. The CDR3, as DNA: TGCGCCAGCAGCTTATCGACTAGCGGGGTGTACAATGAGCAGTTCTTC.

The gene calls are TRBV6-5 and TRBJ2-1; D call uncertain. There are 13 residues in the CDR3. Per germline, CDR1 MNHEY and CDR2 SVGAGI. The V gene lost 10 bases and the J gene lost 2 bases, with 12 bases spanning the gap. The CDR3 nucleotides read TGTGCCACCCTTGACCCTCCCTACAATGAGCAGTTCTTC. As protein: CATLDPPYNEQFF.

V and J are TRBV6-5 and TRBJ2-5, with D possibly being TRBD2 (7 bases). This CDR3 comprises 13 residues. Trimming removed 5 bases from V and 5 bases from J, with 12 bases in between. The V gene's germline CDR1 is MNHEY and CDR2 SVGAGI. CDR3 residues: CASSRGGLETQYF. The CDR3 coding sequence is TGTGCCAGCAGTAGGGGGGGCCTGGAGACCCAGTACTTC.

The J gene is TRBJ2-5, the V gene TRBV5-4, with 12 positions matching TRBD2. The germline CDR1 and CDR2 sequences are SGHNT and YYREEE (reference sequence). The CDR3 loop spans 15 amino acids. Trimming took 0 bases from V and 5 from J; bases not matched to a gene: 2. CDR3 residues: CASSLATSGGETQYF. The DNA of the CDR3 is TGTGCCAGCAGCTTGGCCACTAGCGGGGGGGAGACCCAGTACTTC.

The rearrangement uses TRBV5-6 and TRBJ1-2, with D perhaps TRBD1 (5 bases). Looked up from germline, CDR1 is SGHDT and CDR2 is YYEEEE. The CDR3 is made up of 14 amino acids. Trimming took 1 base from V and 4 from J, leaving 11 bases between them. CDR3 sequence: CASSLPGRPYGYTF. CDR3 DNA sequence: TGTGCCAGCAGCTTGCCGGGACGGCCCTATGGCTACACCTTC.

As regards this clone: The junction does not match germline at one end; this may be a read error. The chain links TRBV11-2 to TRBJ2-5, with TRBD1 as a possible D gene (6 bases). CDR3 length: 12 residues. Germline V gives CDR1 SGHAT, CDR2 FQNNGV. The DNA for the CDR3 is TGTGCCAGCAGCTTGGGACAAGGGACCCAGTACTTC. This sequence encodes CASSLGQGTQYF.

The chain employs TRBV10-3 and TRBJ2-7, with D unclear. Trimming removed 8 bases at V and 0 bases at J, with 17 bases between. Germline V gene data show CDR1 as ENHRY and CDR2 as SYGVKD. CDR3 size: 15 residues. This chain's CDR3 is CAIGGWADSSYEQYF. The CDR3 nucleotides read TGTGCCATCGGCGGATGGGCAGATTCCTCCTACGAGCAGTACTTC.

This clone was recorded only once. The rearrangement joins TRBV6-6 to TRBJ2-7; 12 nucleotides align to TRBD1. In germline, CDR1 is MNHNY, CDR2 SVGAGI (reference sequence). CDR3 length: 14 amino acids. Unmatched junction bases numbered 1, after V lost 4 bases and J lost 3 bases. The CDR3 nucleotides read TGTGCCAGCAGTTGGGACAGGGGGCGCTACGAGCAGTACTTC. This gives the protein CASSWDRGRYEQYF.

This sequence joins TRBV10-2 and TRBJ2-7; either TRBD1 or TRBD2 may fit D (6 bases each). This CDR3 is 17 amino acids long. Trimming left V 3 bases short and J 2 bases short, with 20 bases between. Germline-derived CDR1 and CDR2 are WSHSY and SAAADI. DNA for the CDR3: TGCGCCAGCAGTGATGGGCAGGGGAGGCTAACCCCCTACGAGCAGTACTTC. Translation gives CASSDGQGRLTPYEQYF.

This sequence joins TRBV6-1 and TRBJ2-3; 10 bases agree with TRBD2. CDR1 and CDR2 from the germline V gene are MNHNS and SASEGT. V lost 8 bases, J lost 6 bases, and 8 bases stayed unmatched. The CDR3 spans 14 residues. CDR3 protein: CASVNSGRYDTQYF. The CDR3 DNA reads TGTGCCAGCGTAAATAGCGGGAGGTACGATACGCAGTATTTT.

This clone occurred a few times. The rearrangement joins TRBV2 to TRBJ1-4; D unclear. The CDR3 has 14 amino acids. Germline CDR1 and CDR2: SNHLY and FYNNEI. V shed 3 bases and J shed 5 bases, with 10 bases lying between them. In nucleotides, the CDR3 is TGTGCCAGCAGTGAGGGTTCGAGGAATGAAAAACTGTTTTTT. Its protein product is CASSEGSRNEKLFF.

The chain combines TRBV7-9 with TRBJ1-4; D perhaps matches TRBD1 (6 bases). This CDR3 spans 18 amino acids. The V end lost 1 base, the J end lost 2 bases, and 17 bases lay between the germline ends. In germline, CDR1 is SEHNR, CDR2 FQNEAQ (reference sequence). CDR3 protein: CASSLGDNHSGTNEKLFF. DNA of the CDR3: TGTGCCAGCAGCTTAGGGGACAACCATAGCGGGACTAATGAAAAACTGTTTTTT.